The T cell receptor (beta chain) described here comes from a study of technical replicates of blood from several donors. V dropped 3 bases and J dropped 2 bases, with 10 bases sitting between them. The germline V gene has CDR1 MGHDK and CDR2 SYGVNS. There are 14 residues in the CDR3. Sequenced by immunoSEQ multiplex PCR; TCRdb stores in-frame clones only, minus some. Of some 80,000 clones in the sample, approximately 96% were seen once. The chain has TRBV25-1 and TRBJ1-1; D might be TRBD1 (6 bases). Specimen: T cells isolated from PBMCs. This receptor was taken from a human donor in good health. CDR3 region: CASSEGAINTEAFF. The CDR3 nucleotides are TGTGCCAGCAGTGAGGGGGCAATTAACACTGAAGCTTTCTTT.